This T cell receptor beta chain was documented in a study of human T cells and chemical hapten exposure. The time point is: patch test 3, about 24 weeks after DPC sensitization. Indicated treatment: therapeutic diphenylcyclopropenone sensitization with weekly scalp DPC. Donors, patients with alopecia ranging from 18 to 70 years old and judged suitable for DPC, provided samples. This clonotype was picked up many times. Its antigen remains unidentified. TCRdb analysed the RACE reads with MiXCR anew, one entry per CDR3 protein. The table includes 70,000 to 90,000 distinct CDR3 sequences, 11% detected once. The study, taken as a whole, reports: There was no change with DPC sensitization in TCRs above 1 in 1000 frequency.

This clonotype was sampled from a woman aged 50 to 65 with alopecia areata. Some clones in this sample may be carry-over from other donors' samples. Here the sequenced sample was whole blood, taken in connection with sensitization to the hapten diphenylcyclopropenone (DPC).

CDR3 nucleotide sequence: TGTGCCAGCAGTGAGTTCGAATCGGGTACGCAGTATTTT. Translation gives CASSEFESGTQYF. The rearrangement joins TRBV2 to TRBJ2-3; D unresolved. The CDR3 is 13 amino acids. Germline CDR1 and CDR2: SNHLY and FYNNEI. V was pared by 3 bases and J by 8 bases, with 12 bases between.